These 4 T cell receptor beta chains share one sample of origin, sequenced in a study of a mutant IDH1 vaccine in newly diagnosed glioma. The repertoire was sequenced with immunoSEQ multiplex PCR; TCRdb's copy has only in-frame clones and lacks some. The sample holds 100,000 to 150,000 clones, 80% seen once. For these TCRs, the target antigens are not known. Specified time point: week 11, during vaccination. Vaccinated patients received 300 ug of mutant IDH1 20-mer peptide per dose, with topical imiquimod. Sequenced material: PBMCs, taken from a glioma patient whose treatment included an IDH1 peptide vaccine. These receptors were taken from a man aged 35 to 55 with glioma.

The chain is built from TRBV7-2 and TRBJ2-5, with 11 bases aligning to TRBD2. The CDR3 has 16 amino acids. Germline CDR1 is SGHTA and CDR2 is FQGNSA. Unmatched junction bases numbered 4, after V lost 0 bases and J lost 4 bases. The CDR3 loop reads CASSLALGLAGETQYF. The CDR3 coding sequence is TGTGCCAGCAGCTTAGCTTTAGGACTAGCGGGAGAGACCCAGTACTTC. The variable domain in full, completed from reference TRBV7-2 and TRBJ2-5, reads GAGVSQSPSNKVTEKGKDVELRCDPISGHTALYWYRQSLGQGLEFLIYFQGNSAPDKSGLPSDRFSAERTGGSVSTLTIQRTQQEDSAVYLCASSLALGLAGETQYFGPGTRLLVL.

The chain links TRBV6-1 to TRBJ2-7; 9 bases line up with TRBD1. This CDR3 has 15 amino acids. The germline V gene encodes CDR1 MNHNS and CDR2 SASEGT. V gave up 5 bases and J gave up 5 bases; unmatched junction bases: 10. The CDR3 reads CASSLRQGGSDEQYF. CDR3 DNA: TGTGCCAGCAGTCTACGACAGGGGGGTTCCGACGAGCAGTACTTC.

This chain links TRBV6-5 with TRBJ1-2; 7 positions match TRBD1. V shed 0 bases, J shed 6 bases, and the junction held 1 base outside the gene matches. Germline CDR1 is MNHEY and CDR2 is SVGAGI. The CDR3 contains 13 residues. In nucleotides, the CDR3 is TGTGCCAGCAGTTACTCCAGGGGGAATGGCTACACCTTC. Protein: CASSYSRGNGYTF.

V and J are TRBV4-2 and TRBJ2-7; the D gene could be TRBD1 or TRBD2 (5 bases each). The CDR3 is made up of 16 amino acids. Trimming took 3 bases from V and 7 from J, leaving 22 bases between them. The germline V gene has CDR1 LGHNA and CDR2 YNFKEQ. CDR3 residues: CASSQSDRDRIREQYF. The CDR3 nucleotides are TGTGCCAGCAGCCAGTCCGACCGGGACCGCATCCGAGAGCAGTACTTC.